This T cell receptor (beta chain) was identified during a study of read filtering for tumor transcriptome and immune sequencing. Study as a whole: Patients were about 18 male and about 15 female, mean age 65.9 years, range about 45 to 85. R-ISS stage counts were about 8 for I, approximately 16 for II, roughly seven for III. RNA-seq yielded only roughly 80 to 1,400 TCR reads, IR-seq about 4 to 10.27 million. Study-wide results and caveats: Compared with RNA-seq, IR-seq gave much higher clonotype depth and reliability.

The J segment lost 5 bases and the V segment lost 3 bases, leaving 2 bases of the junction unmatched. Germline loops: CDR1 DFQATT, CDR2 SNEGSKA (reference sequence). This CDR3 is 14 amino acids long. This clonotype was seen ten or more times. Antigen specificity is unknown. From roughly 390 ng of RNA, a library with molecular barcoded alpha/delta and beta/gamma adaptors was made. TCRdb reprocessed the reads with MiXCR, giving one entry per CDR3 protein. The sample gives approximately 57,000 distinct CDR3 sequences, over 9% of which show up once; 15% to 20% is in the top ten. Sequencing input: a population of CD138-negative cells sorted from bone marrow. This clonotype was obtained from a donor aged 40 or over with multiple myeloma. This chain joins TRBV20-1 and TRBJ2-2; 11 bases are shared with TRBD1. The CDR3 DNA follows: TGCAGTGCTAGGGACAGGGGGCTGACCGGGGAGCTGTTTTTT. Protein: CSARDRGLTGELFF.